A selection of T cell receptor beta chains follows, all from one sample in a study of blood T cell repertoires in COVID-19. The method was immunoSEQ multiplex PCR; TCRdb's version includes in-frame clones alone and lacks a portion of them. Of approximately 160,000 clones in the sample, about 86% were seen once. The source material was PBMCs or T cells enriched from blood (not recorded which). All receptors derive from a woman aged 50 to 60 in a cohort exposed to, infected with or recovered from COVID-19 (not recorded which). CDR3s include the opening cysteine and the closing phenylalanine or tryptophan. D genes are given only for firm matches. Clone size is given for some rows only: seen once, a few or many times, or a class if the clone is expanded.

D,length,J,V,size,CDR3,DNA
.,13,TRBJ1-2,TRBV18,.,CASSRPGDYGYTF,TGTGCCAGCTCACGACCGGGAGACTATGGCTACACCTTC
.,17,TRBJ2-2,TRBV30,.,CAWIRGRVGSGTGELFF,TGTGCCTGGATCCGGGGTAGGGTGGGGAGCGGCACCGGGGAGCTGTTTTTT
TRBD1,14,TRBJ2-7,TRBV27,.,CASSPRGNPYEQYF,TGTGCCAGCAGTCCCAGGGGGAACCCTTACGAGCAGTACTTC
.,12,TRBJ1-1,TRBV7-9,.,CASSRDSSEAFF,TGTGCCAGCAGCCGAGACAGTTCTGAAGCTTTCTTT
.,13,TRBJ2-5,TRBV19,.,CASATGWEETQYF,TGTGCCAGTGCAACAGGGTGGGAGGAGACCCAGTACTTC
.,12,TRBJ2-1,TRBV3-1/TRBV3-2,.,CASSQGRAEQFF,TGTGCCAGCAGCCAAGGGAGGGCAGAGCAGTTCTTC
.,13,TRBJ1-5,TRBV7-7,.,CASSLAQGQPQHF,TGTGCTAGCAGCTTAGCACAGGGTCAGCCCCAGCATTTT
TRBD1,15,TRBJ1-4,TRBV19,.,CASNPTRQGVEKLFF,TGTGCCAGTAACCCCACCAGACAGGGGGTTGAAAAACTGTTTTTT
.,15,TRBJ1-1,TRBV11-3,.,CASSLGGRPNTEAFF,TGTGCCAGCAGCTTAGGAGGCCGCCCGAACACTGAAGCTTTCTTT
.,13,TRBJ1-1,TRBV10-2,.,CATHTGLGTEAFF,TGCGCCACCCACACAGGTTTGGGCACTGAAGCTTTCTTT
TRBD1,13,TRBJ2-7,TRBV7-9,.,CASSLYGQGGQYF,TGTGCCAGCAGCCTGTACGGACAGGGAGGTCAGTACTTC
.,15,TRBJ2-4,TRBV3-1/TRBV3-2,.,CASSQDPGAEDIQYF,TGTGCCAGCAGCCAAGATCCAGGGGCTGAGGACATTCAGTACTTC
TRBD1,14,TRBJ2-7,TRBV28,.,CASRLRTGSYEQYF,TGTGCCAGCAGACTCAGGACAGGATCCTACGAGCAGTACTTC
.,14,TRBJ2-5,TRBV27,.,CASSFSSSQETQYF,TGTGCCAGCAGTTTCTCTAGCAGCCAAGAGACCCAGTACTTC
.,14,TRBJ2-5,TRBV5-1,.,CASSLEGGQETQYF,TGCGCCAGCAGCTTGGAGGGAGGTCAAGAGACCCAGTACTTC
.,15,TRBJ1-1,TRBV28,.,CASSFPRQVNTEAFF,TGTGCCAGCAGTTTCCCCCGACAGGTAAACACTGAAGCTTTCTTT
.,19,TRBJ1-6,TRBV19,.,CASSISRQGSSSYNSPLHF,TGTGCCAGTAGTATCAGCAGGCAAGGTTCAAGCTCCTATAATTCACCCCTCCACTTT
TRBD2,16,TRBJ2-1,TRBV3-1/TRBV3-2,.,CASSQDGGGPYNEQFF,TGTGCCAGCAGCCAAGATGGCGGGGGGCCCTACAATGAGCAGTTCTTC
TRBD2,14,TRBJ2-1,TRBV7-3,.,CASSLIGLANEQFF,TGTGCCAGCAGCTTAATAGGACTAGCTAATGAGCAGTTCTTC
.,14,TRBJ1-1,TRBV2,.,CASRWKQSDTEAFF,TGTGCCAGCCGATGGAAACAGTCGGACACTGAAGCTTTCTTT
TRBD1,15,TRBJ2-1,TRBV6-5,.,CASTPAGTGVNEQFF,TGTGCCAGCACTCCGGCCGGGACAGGGGTAAATGAGCAGTTCTTC
.,15,TRBJ2-2,TRBV13,.,CASSLARQVIGELFF,TGTGCCAGCAGCTTAGCCAGACAGGTGATCGGGGAGCTGTTTTTT
.,16,TRBJ1-5,TRBV6-1,.,CASSERLGDVSKPQHF,TGTGCCAGCAGTGAACGATTAGGGGATGTAAGCAAGCCCCAGCATTTT
.,15,TRBJ2-7,TRBV5-1,.,CASSPRPGGNYEQYF,TGCGCCAGCAGCCCCCGCCCCGGCGGTAACTACGAGCAGTACTTC
TRBD1,14,TRBJ1-1,TRBV7-2,.,CASSLNRGNTEAFF,TGTGCCAGCAGCTTAAACAGGGGGAACACTGAAGCTTTCTTT
TRBD1,14,TRBJ1-1,TRBV27,.,CASSSIRGRGEAFF,TGTGCCAGCAGTTCCATCAGGGGGCGAGGTGAAGCTTTCTTT
TRBD2,16,TRBJ2-1,TRBV2,.,CATFVWASGIYNEQFF,TGTGCCACCTTCGTCTGGGCTAGCGGGATTTACAATGAGCAGTTCTTC
.,15,TRBJ1-2,TRBV27,.,CASSLWGGRDGGYTF,TGTGCCAGCAGTCTATGGGGAGGGAGGGATGGAGGCTACACCTTC
.,14,TRBJ2-2,TRBV27,.,CASSLLRSAGELFF,TGTGCCAGCAGTTTGCTCCGGAGCGCCGGGGAGCTGTTTTTT
TRBD1,14,TRBJ2-1,TRBV19,.,CASRRDRGNNEQFF,TGTGCCAGTAGACGGGACAGGGGTAACAATGAGCAGTTCTTC
TRBD1,13,TRBJ1-2,TRBV19,.,CASSIDRGQGYTF,TGTGCCAGTAGCATAGACAGGGGCCAAGGCTACACCTTC
TRBD2,17,TRBJ2-3,TRBV9,.,CASSAETSGGSTDTQYF,TGTGCCAGCAGCGCAGAGACTAGCGGGGGAAGCACAGATACGCAGTATTTT
TRBD1,14,TRBJ1-5,TRBV6-6,.,CASINRGEAQPQHF,TGTGCCAGCATCAACAGGGGTGAGGCTCAGCCCCAGCATTTT
.,12,TRBJ1-2,TRBV7-9,.,CASSLTVYGYTF,TGTGCCAGCAGCTTGACAGTCTATGGCTACACCTTC
.,14,TRBJ1-5,TRBV6-1,.,CASSEGHLGQPQHF,TGTGCCAGCAGTGAGGGACATTTAGGGCAGCCCCAGCATTTT
.,13,TRBJ2-3,TRBV7-3,.,CASSLNPTDTQYF,TGTGCCAGCAGCTTAAATCCGACAGATACGCAGTATTTT
.,15,TRBJ2-3,TRBV9,.,CASSVRAGGGDTQYF,TGTGCCAGCAGCGTAAGAGCGGGCGGTGGAGATACGCAGTATTTT
.,18,TRBJ2-3,TRBV5-1,.,CASSPGAVFGRGTDTQYF,TGCGCCAGCAGCCCAGGAGCGGTCTTTGGGCGTGGCACAGATACGCAGTATTTT
TRBD2,17,TRBJ2-7,TRBV7-6,.,CASSSLPTSGSAYEQYF,TGTGCCAGCAGCTCCCTGCCGACTAGCGGGTCAGCCTACGAGCAGTACTTC
.,15,TRBJ1-2,TRBV5-6,few,CASSLGDILYYGYTF,TGTGCCAGCAGCTTGGGCGACATTCTGTACTATGGCTACACCTTC
.,12,TRBJ2-7,TRBV6-5,few,CASRGTSYEQYF,TGTGCCAGCCGAGGGACTTCCTACGAGCAGTACTTC
.,15,TRBJ1-5,TRBV18,.,CASSPKDVGGQPQHF,TGTGCCAGCTCACCCAAAGACGTAGGGGGTCAGCCCCAGCATTTT
TRBD1,15,TRBJ1-6,TRBV19,few,CASSIPGTGSSPLHF,TGTGCCAGTAGTATACCCGGGACAGGGTCCTCACCCCTCCACTTT
TRBD1,15,TRBJ1-1,TRBV28,.,CASRPSGTGDTEAFF,TGTGCCAGCAGGCCATCCGGGACAGGGGACACTGAAGCTTTCTTT
.,16,TRBJ1-6,TRBV7-3,few,CASSFGMRGGNSPLHF,TGTGCCAGCAGCTTCGGCATGAGAGGGGGAAATTCACCCCTCCACTTT
TRBD1,13,TRBJ1-2,TRBV13,once,CASSAGGDGGYTF,TGTGCCAGCAGTGCAGGGGGCGACGGAGGCTACACCTTC
.,16,TRBJ2-4,TRBV29-1,.,CSVVQGTRNVKNIQYF,TGCAGCGTTGTCCAAGGGACAAGAAATGTGAAAAACATTCAGTACTTC
.,16,TRBJ1-4,TRBV28,.,CASSLRKGLANEKLFF,TGTGCCAGCAGTCTCCGAAAGGGGTTGGCTAATGAAAAACTGTTTTTT
TRBD2,14,TRBJ2-7,TRBV11-1,.,CASSPSGGRYEQYF,TGTGCCAGCAGCCCCTCAGGCGGGAGATACGAGCAGTACTTC
TRBD2,14,TRBJ2-7,TRBV28,.,CASSFAGGEFEQYF,TGTGCCAGCAGTTTTGCGGGGGGGGAGTTCGAGCAGTACTTC
.,13,TRBJ2-1,TRBV7-2,.,CASRNSHLNEQFF,TGTGCCAGCAGAAATAGCCACCTCAATGAGCAGTTCTTC
.,10,TRBJ2-1,TRBV28,.,CASLHNEQFF,TGTGCCAGCCTCCACAATGAGCAGTTCTTC
TRBD2,15,TRBJ2-3,TRBV5-4,.,CASSPGTSGGDTQYF,TGTGCCAGCAGCCCCGGGACTAGCGGGGGAGATACGCAGTATTTT
.,13,TRBJ1-5,TRBV7-8,.,CASSPPGTYPQHF,TGTGCCAGCAGCCCCCCAGGCACATACCCCCAGCATTTT